Described below is a single T cell receptor (beta chain) sequence and its context. TCRdb's table, derived via immunoSEQ multiplex PCR, lists solely in-frame clones and lacks some. The table lists approximately 200,000 clones, over 75% of them singletons, with more than 2.5% in the top ten. This sample is part of a study of blood T cell repertoires in COVID-19. Study details: The United States, Italy and Spain provided the acute and convalescent COVID-19 samples. T cells, B-cell-depleted T cells, or PBMCs provided the cDNA or gDNA that served as material.

The CDR3 totals 14 residues. Trimming stripped 5 bases from V and 4 bases from J, with 11 bases between. Germline V lookup: CDR1 MNHEY, CDR2 SVGAGI. This TCR was sampled from a man between 60 and 70 years old with acute or convalescent COVID-19. The source material was peripheral blood. The rearrangement links TRBV6-5 to TRBJ2-2; the D gene is possibly TRBD1 (5 bases). The CDR3 reads CASSLIRGTGELFF. The DNA for the CDR3 is TGTGCCAGCAGTCTTATAAGGGGCACCGGGGAGCTGTTTTTT.